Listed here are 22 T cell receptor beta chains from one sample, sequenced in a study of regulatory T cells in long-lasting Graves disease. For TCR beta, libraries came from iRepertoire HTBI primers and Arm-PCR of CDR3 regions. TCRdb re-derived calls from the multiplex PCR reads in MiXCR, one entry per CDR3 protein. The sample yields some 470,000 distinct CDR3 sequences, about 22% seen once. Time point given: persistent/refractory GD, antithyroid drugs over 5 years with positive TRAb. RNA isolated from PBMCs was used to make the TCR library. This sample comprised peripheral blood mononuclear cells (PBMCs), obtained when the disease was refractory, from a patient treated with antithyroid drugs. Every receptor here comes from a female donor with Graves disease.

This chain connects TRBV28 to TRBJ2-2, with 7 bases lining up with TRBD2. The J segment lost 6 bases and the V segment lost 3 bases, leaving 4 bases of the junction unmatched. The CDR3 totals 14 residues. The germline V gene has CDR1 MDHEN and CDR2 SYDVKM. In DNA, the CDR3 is TGTGCCAGCAGTTTGGGGGGGGGAGCCGGGGAGCTGTTTTTT. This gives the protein CASSLGGGAGELFF.

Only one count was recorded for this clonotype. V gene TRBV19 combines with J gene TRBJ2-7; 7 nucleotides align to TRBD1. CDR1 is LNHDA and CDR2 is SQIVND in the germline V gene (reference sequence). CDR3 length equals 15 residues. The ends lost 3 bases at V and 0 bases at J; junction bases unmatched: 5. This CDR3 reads CASSITQGYSYEQYF. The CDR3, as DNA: TGTGCCAGTAGTATCACACAGGGGTACTCCTACGAGCAGTACTTC.

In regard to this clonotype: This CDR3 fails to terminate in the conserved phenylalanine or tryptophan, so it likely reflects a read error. The CDR3 DNA follows: TGTGCCAGCAGCCCTGGCGGGGGCGAGACCCAGTACCTC. Its translation: CASSPGGGETQYL. This chain joins TRBV7-8 and TRBJ2-5, with TRBD2 as a possible D gene (7 bases). This CDR3 has 13 amino acids. V lost 5 bases to trimming and J lost 5 bases, with 12 bases between them. CDR1 SGHVS and CDR2 FQNEAQ come from the germline V gene.

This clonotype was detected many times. DNA of the CDR3: TGTGCCAGCAGCCAGGTCAGGAACACTGAAGCTTTCTTT. This gives the protein CASSQVRNTEAFF. The chain recombines TRBV3-1 with TRBJ1-1; D unclear. Germline CDR1 is LGHDT and CDR2 is YNNKEL (reference sequence). V was cut by 3 bases and J by 1 base, with 6 bases left in between. The CDR3 runs to 13 residues.

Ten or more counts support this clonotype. CDR3 nucleotide sequence: TGTGCCAGCAGTCCGTACGGGACTCCCACCGGGGAGCTGTTTTTT. Amino acids: CASSPYGTPTGELFF. The chain has TRBV28 and TRBJ2-2, with D perhaps matching TRBD2 (6 bases). CDR3 length: 15 residues. Deletions cut 5 bases from V and 4 bases from J, with 14 bases between. Germline-derived CDR1 and CDR2 are MDHEN and SYDVKM.

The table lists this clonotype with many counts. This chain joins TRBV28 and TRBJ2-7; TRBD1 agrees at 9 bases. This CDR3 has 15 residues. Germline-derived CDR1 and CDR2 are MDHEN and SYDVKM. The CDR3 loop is CASEAGQGLTYEQYF. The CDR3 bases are TGTGCGTCGGAAGCTGGACAGGGGCTAACCTACGAGCAGTACTTC.

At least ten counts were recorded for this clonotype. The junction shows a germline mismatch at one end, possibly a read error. The CDR3 DNA is TGTGCTAGCAGCTTTTCGTCAGGAGGAAACCAAGAGACCCAGTACTTC. Translated: CASSFSSGGNQETQYF. This chain uses TRBV7-7 with TRBJ2-5, with D possibly TRBD2 on 5 matching bases. CDR3 length: 16 residues. The germline V gene encodes CDR1 SSHAT and CDR2 FNYEAQ (reference sequence).

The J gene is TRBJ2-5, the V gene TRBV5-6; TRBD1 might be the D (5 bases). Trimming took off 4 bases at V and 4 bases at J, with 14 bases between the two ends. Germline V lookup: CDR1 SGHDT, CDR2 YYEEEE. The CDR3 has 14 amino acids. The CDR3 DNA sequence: TGTGCCAGCAGCAAGACAGAGGAAGCAGAGACCCAGTACTTC. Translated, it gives CASSKTEEAETQYF.

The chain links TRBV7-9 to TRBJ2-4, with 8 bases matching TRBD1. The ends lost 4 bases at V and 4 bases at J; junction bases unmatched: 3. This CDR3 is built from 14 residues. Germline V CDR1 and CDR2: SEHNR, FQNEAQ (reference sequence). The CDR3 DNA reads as TGTGCCAGCAGCTCCCGGACAGGGAAAAACATTCAGTACTTC. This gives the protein CASSSRTGKNIQYF.

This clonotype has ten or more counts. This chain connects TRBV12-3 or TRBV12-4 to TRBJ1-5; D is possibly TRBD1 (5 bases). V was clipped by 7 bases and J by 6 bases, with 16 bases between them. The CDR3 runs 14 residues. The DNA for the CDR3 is TGTGCCAGCAATCTACAAGAAACAGGTCAGCCCCAGCATTTT. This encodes CASNLQETGQPQHF.

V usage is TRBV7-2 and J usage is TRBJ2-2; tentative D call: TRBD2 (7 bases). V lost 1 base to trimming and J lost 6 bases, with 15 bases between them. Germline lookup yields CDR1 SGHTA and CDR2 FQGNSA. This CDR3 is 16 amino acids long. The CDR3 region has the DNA TGTGCCAGCAGCTTAGTCGTGGGAGGGGGGCCCGGGGAGCTGTTTTTT. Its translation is CASSLVVGGGPGELFF.

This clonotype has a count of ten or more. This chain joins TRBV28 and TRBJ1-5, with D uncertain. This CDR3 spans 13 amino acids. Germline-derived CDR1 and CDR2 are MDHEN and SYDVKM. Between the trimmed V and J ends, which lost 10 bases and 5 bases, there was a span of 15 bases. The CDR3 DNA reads TGTGCCACCACGATAAGTTTCTATCAGCCCCAGCATTTT. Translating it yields CATTISFYQPQHF.

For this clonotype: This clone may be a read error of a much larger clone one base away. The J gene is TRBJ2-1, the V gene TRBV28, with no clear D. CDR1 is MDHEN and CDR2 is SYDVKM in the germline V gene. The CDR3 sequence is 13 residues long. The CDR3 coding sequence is TGTGCCGGCAGTTTAACAAGCGACAATGAGCAGTTCTTC. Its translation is CAGSLTSDNEQFF. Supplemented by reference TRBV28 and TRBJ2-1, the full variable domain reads DVKVTQSSRYLVKRTGEKVFLECVQDMDHENMFWYRQDPGLGLRLIYFSYDVKMKEKGDIPEGYSVSREKKERFSLILESASTNQTSMYLCAGSLTSDNEQFFGPGTRLTVL.

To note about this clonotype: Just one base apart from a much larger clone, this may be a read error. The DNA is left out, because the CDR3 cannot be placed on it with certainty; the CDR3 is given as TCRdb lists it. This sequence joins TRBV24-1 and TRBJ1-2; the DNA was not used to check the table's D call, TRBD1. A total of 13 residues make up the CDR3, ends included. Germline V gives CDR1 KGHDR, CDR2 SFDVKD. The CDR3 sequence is CASGGDSNYGCTF.

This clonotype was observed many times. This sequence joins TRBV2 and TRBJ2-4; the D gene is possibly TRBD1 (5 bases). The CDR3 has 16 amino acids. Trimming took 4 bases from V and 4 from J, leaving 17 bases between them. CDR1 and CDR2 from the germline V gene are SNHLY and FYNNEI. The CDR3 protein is CASSAGVRVGKNIQYF. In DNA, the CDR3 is TGTGCCAGCAGTGCCGGAGTCAGGGTAGGGAAAAACATTCAGTACTTC.

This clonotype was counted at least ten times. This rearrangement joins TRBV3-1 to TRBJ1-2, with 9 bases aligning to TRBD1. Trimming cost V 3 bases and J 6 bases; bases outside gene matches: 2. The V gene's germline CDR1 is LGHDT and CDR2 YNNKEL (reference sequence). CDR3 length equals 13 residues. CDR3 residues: CASSQGQGNGYTF. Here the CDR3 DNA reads TGTGCCAGCAGCCAGGGACAGGGTAATGGCTACACCTTC.

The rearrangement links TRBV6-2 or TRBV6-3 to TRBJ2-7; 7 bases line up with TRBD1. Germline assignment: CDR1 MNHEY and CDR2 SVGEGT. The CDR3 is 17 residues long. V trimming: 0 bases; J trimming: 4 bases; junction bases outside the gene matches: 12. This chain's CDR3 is CASSYSNRGQADYEQYF. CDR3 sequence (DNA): TGTGCCAGCAGTTACTCGAATAGGGGGCAGGCCGATTACGAGCAGTACTTC.

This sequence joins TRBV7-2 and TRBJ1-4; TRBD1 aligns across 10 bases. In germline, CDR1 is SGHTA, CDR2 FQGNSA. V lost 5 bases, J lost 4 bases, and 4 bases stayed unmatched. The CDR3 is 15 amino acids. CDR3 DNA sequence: TGTGCCAGCAGCCGACAGGGGGCTATTAATGAAAAACTGTTTTTT. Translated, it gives CASSRQGAINEKLFF. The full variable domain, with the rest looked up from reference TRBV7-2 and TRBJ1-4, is GAGVSQSPSNKVTEKGKDVELRCDPISGHTALYWYRQSLGQGLEFLIYFQGNSAPDKSGLPSDRFSAERTGGSVSTLTIQRTQQEDSAVYLCASSRQGAINEKLFFGSGTQLSVL.

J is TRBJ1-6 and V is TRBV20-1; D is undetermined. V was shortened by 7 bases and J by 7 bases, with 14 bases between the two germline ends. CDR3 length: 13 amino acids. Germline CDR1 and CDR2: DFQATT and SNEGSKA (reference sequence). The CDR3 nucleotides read TGCAGTGTTCGACAACACCAAAATTCACCCCTCCACTTT. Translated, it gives CSVRQHQNSPLHF.

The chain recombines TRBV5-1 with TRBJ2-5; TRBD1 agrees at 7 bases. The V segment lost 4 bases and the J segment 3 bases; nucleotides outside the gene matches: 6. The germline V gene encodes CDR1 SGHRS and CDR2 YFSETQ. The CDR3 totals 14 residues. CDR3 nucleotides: TGCGCCAGCAGCATGGGGACAGTGGAAGAGACCCAGTACTTC. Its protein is CASSMGTVEETQYF.

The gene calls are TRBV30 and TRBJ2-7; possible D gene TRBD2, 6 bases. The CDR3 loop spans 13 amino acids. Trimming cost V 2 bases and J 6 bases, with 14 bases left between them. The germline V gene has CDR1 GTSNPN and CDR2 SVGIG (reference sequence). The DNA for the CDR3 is TGTGCCTGGAGTCCTACTAGCTGGGGCGAGCAGTACTTC. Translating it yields CAWSPTSWGEQYF.

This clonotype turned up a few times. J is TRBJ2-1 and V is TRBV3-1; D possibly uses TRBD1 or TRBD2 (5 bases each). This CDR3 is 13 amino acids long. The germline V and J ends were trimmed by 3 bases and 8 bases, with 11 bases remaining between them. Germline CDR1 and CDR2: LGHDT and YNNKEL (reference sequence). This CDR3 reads CASSQVRGDEQFF. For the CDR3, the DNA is TGTGCCAGCAGCCAGGTTCGGGGCGATGAGCAGTTCTTC.